The source of this T cell receptor (beta chain) is a study of shared clonotypes between healthy human individuals. The CDR3 has 15 amino acids. Germline CDR1 reads MGHRA; CDR2 reads YSYEKL. V shed 5 bases and J shed 6 bases, with 17 bases lying between them. Researchers partitioned CD4+ cells into CD45RA+ naive and CD45RA-negative memory subsets. General study results and limits: How much donors shared clonotypes was expected to be affected by sequencing depth. Estimated richness was generally greater in naive than memory subsets.

This clone was recorded a few times. Antigen unknown. The data were produced by immunoSEQ multiplex PCR, yet TCRdb's version contains in-frame clones alone and is incomplete. The data hold 170,000 or so clones, with approximately 60% observed a single time. This sequence originates from a man aged 25 to 40 in good health. The sequenced sample was memory CD4+ T cells sorted from blood. The subset here: CD45RA-negative fraction. The chain combines TRBV4-1 with TRBJ2-1; D might be TRBD2 (6 bases). CDR3 nucleotides: TGCGCCAGCAGCTTCTTAGCGGCGGGGCTCAATGAGCAGTTCTTC. Translated, it gives CASSFLAAGLNEQFF.